The following is a TCR beta chain sequence with its context. As yet, its antigen is unknown. Germline-derived CDR1 and CDR2 are LNHNV and YYDKDF (reference sequence). The CDR3 sequence is 15 residues long. The V gene lost 4 bases and the J gene lost 5 bases, with 14 bases spanning the gap. This sample was taken from a study of graft-versus-host responses after intestinal transplantation. Findings and limits, study-wide: There were GvH clones found in recipient marrow, and some of them appeared first in ileum or blood.

The repertoire was sequenced with immunoSEQ multiplex PCR; TCRdb's copy has only in-frame clones and lacks some. The table lists 90,000 to 95,000 clones, 80% to 95% of them singletons. This chain uses TRBV15 with TRBJ1-4; tentatively, D is TRBD1 (6 bases). This specimen was unstimulated CD8+ T cells sorted from spleen or lymph node cells, taken before intestinal transplant. This TCR derives from a human donor who received an intestinal transplant. The CDR3: CATSTRGTGNEKLFF. CDR3 bases: TGTGCCACCAGCACCAGGGGAACAGGCAATGAAAAACTGTTTTTT.